The rows below give T cell receptor beta chains drawn from one sample of a study of graft-versus-host responses after intestinal transplantation. These receptors have no known antigen. Measured with immunoSEQ multiplex PCR; TCRdb has only the in-frame clones, and not every one. This table holds fewer than 110,000 clones, approximately 86% found once. The sample here was unstimulated CD4+ T cells sorted from spleen or lymph node cells, taken before transplant. All receptors derive from a human donor who was the organ donor for an intestinal transplant. Both conserved end residues are part of each CDR3. The order of the fields is J gene, V gene, D gene, CDR3 DNA, CDR3 protein. The D gene is left open where the match is weak.

>TRBJ1-6|TRBV11-2|NA
TGTGCCAGCAGCTTGGCTATTCGGGATAATTCACCCCTCCACTTT
CASSLAIRDNSPLHF
>TRBJ1-2|TRBV6-5|TRBD1
TGTGCCAGCAGTCGGGACAGGGACTATGGCTACACCTTC
CASSRDRDYGYTF
>TRBJ2-3|TRBV9|NA
TGTGCCAGCAGCGTAGGTTGGGGGGTGGGAACGCAGTATTTT
CASSVGWGVGTQYF
>TRBJ1-1|TRBV7-9|TRBD1
TGTGCCAGCAGCTCCGGACAGGTCACTGAAGCTTTCTTT
CASSSGQVTEAFF
>TRBJ1-5|TRBV6-5|TRBD1
TGTGCCAGCAGTTACTACACAGGGGCGGGTCAGCCCCAGCATTTT
CASSYYTGAGQPQHF
>TRBJ1-2|TRBV11-2|TRBD1
TGTGCCAGCAGCTTAGGCTCGGGACAGGGCTATGGCTACACCTTC
CASSLGSGQGYGYTF
>TRBJ2-3|TRBV5-4|NA
TGTGCCAGCAGCTCCAGGGTTGTAGGGTCAGATACGCAGTATTTT
CASSSRVVGSDTQYF
>TRBJ2-3|TRBV7-9|NA
TGTGCCAGCAGCTACCTGGAGACTAGCACAGATACGCAGTATTTT
CASSYLETSTDTQYF
>TRBJ2-2|TRBV7-9|NA
TGTGCCAGCAGCCCCACCCGGGTTGTTACCGGGGAGCTGTTTTTT
CASSPTRVVTGELFF
>TRBJ2-3|TRBV6-5|NA
TGTGCCAGCAGTCCCGGTAGCACAGATACGCAGTATTTT
CASSPGSTDTQYF
>TRBJ2-7|TRBV28|TRBD2
TGTGCCAGCAGTCCGAGCGGGAGGGCCAGAAACGAGCAGTACTTC
CASSPSGRARNEQYF